This T cell receptor beta chain was recovered during a study of control samples from healthy donors and cancer patients. Data came from immunoSEQ multiplex PCR; TCRdb stores just in-frame clones and leaves some out. The table lists about 250,000 clones, over 75% of them singletons. Per the germline V gene, CDR1 is SNHLY and CDR2 is FYNNEI. The CDR3 loop spans 14 amino acids. V gave up 4 bases and J gave up 6 bases, with 15 bases separating them. This sequence was found in a woman aged 55-70 years with lung cancer. Sequenced sample: PBMCs. This chain connects TRBV2 to TRBJ1-1, with D maybe TRBD1 (6 bases). CDR3 region: CASSVQGGVAEAFF. DNA of the CDR3: TGTGCCAGCAGTGTACAGGGAGGGGTCGCTGAAGCTTTCTTT.